This TCR beta chain was profiled in a study of blood T cells in healthy people across ages. Primers used in a second PCR of about 7 to 12 cycles were a sample-barcoded 5' primer and a J-beta primer mix. TCRdb called the 5' RACE reads again in MiXCR, with one record for every CDR3 protein. The table has about 1,500,000 distinct CDR3 sequences, 42% seen once. This clonotype has a handful of counts. The sequence was obtained from a woman younger than 35 in good health. Sequencing input: blood.

In nucleotides, the CDR3 is TGCGCCAGCACCAAAGGCAAGGGACTAGTCGATGGGGAGCAGTACTTC. It encodes CASTKGKGLVDGEQYF. The chain recombines TRBV5-1 with TRBJ2-7; 8 nucleotides align to TRBD2. Germline lookup yields CDR1 SGHRS and CDR2 YFSETQ. The CDR3 totals 16 residues. Unmatched junction bases numbered 18, after V lost 6 bases and J lost 7 bases.